Sequencing of this TCR beta chain was carried out in a study of PD-1 blockade in classical Hodgkin lymphoma. Measured with immunoSEQ multiplex PCR; TCRdb has only the in-frame clones, and not every one. The repertoire holds around 30,000 clones, with around 90% as singletons. Time point indicated: newly diagnosed, previously untreated cHL patient sample. Magnetic negative selection of thawed PBMCs was the method by which CD4+ T cells were purified. Peripheral samples used as comparators were newly diagnosed, untreated classical Hodgkin lymphoma PBMCs. The V and J ends lost 7 bases and 1 base respectively, with 12 bases between them. Germline V gene data show CDR1 as SNHLY and CDR2 as FYNNEI. The CDR3 runs 14 residues. Comments on this clone: Antigen specificity is unknown.

General observations from the study: Baseline TCR diversity was reportedly lower in newly diagnosed patients than healthy donors.

The J gene is TRBJ2-3, the V gene TRBV2, with a tentative D call TRBD1 (5 bases). The sequence was obtained from a human donor with classical Hodgkin lymphoma. Sample: CD4+ T cells from blood. CDR3: CASNSGLGTDTQYF. In DNA, the CDR3 is TGTGCCAGCAATTCAGGGTTGGGCACAGATACGCAGTATTTT.